Listed below are T cell receptor beta chains from one sample, sequenced in a study of PD-1 blockade in classical Hodgkin lymphoma. The assay was immunoSEQ multiplex PCR, and TCRdb's table has in-frame clones only and misses some. The sample carries 15,000 or so clones, around four fifths recorded once. Sequencing used CD4+ T cells from blood, obtained at baseline. The origin of the receptors is a human donor with classical Hodgkin lymphoma. The CDR3 runs from the conserved cysteine through the conserved F or W. The D gene is left open where the match is weak. Only part of the rows carry a size: once, few, many, or a class if the clone is expanded.

J: TRBJ2-7
V: TRBV2
size: .
D: .
DNA: TGTGCCAGCAGTGAAGATCTCGGGACACCCTACGAGCAGTACTTC
CDR3: CASSEDLGTPYEQYF

J: TRBJ1-5
V: TRBV25-1
size: few
D: .
DNA: TGTGCCAGCAGTGAGGGAGGAGGTCAGCCCCAGCATTTT
CDR3: CASSEGGGQPQHF

J: TRBJ2-2
V: TRBV19
size: .
D: .
DNA: TGTGCCAGTAGTATACAAGGGGCGAACACCGGGGAGCTGTTTTTT
CDR3: CASSIQGANTGELFF

J: TRBJ1-1
V: TRBV10-3
size: .
D: TRBD1
DNA: TGTGCCATCAGTGAAGACAGGGCGAACACTGAAGCTTTCTTT
CDR3: CAISEDRANTEAFF

J: TRBJ1-2
V: TRBV6-5
size: .
D: .
DNA: TGTGCCAGCAGAAGGACCGGCTATGGCTACACCTTC
CDR3: CASRRTGYGYTF

J: TRBJ1-2
V: TRBV7-3
size: .
D: TRBD1
DNA: TGTGCCAGCAGCTTACTGGGACAGGGAGGTGGCTACACCTTC
CDR3: CASSLLGQGGGYTF

J: TRBJ1-1
V: TRBV2
size: few
D: .
DNA: TGTGCCAGCACCAACGACCAGTACACTGAAGCTTTCTTT
CDR3: CASTNDQYTEAFF

J: TRBJ2-3
V: TRBV7-2
size: .
D: .
DNA: TGTGCCAGCCAAGGCTCCACCCGGGATTATACGCAGTATTTT
CDR3: CASQGSTRDYTQYF

J: TRBJ1-1
V: TRBV5-1
size: .
D: .
DNA: TGCGCCAGCAGACGAGAGGTGAACACTGAAGCTTTCTTT
CDR3: CASRREVNTEAFF

J: TRBJ2-1
V: TRBV5-4
size: .
D: .
DNA: TGTGCCAGCAGCTACGGACAGACCAATGAGCAGTTCTTC
CDR3: CASSYGQTNEQFF

J: TRBJ2-1
V: TRBV19
size: .
D: TRBD1
DNA: TGTGCCAGTAGTAAACCGGGACAGGGGATCGGGTTTGAGCAGTTCTTC
CDR3: CASSKPGQGIGFEQFF

J: TRBJ1-2
V: TRBV28
size: once
D: .
DNA: TGTGCCAGCGGGACGGGGGTGGTTAACTATGGCTACACCTTC
CDR3: CASGTGVVNYGYTF

J: TRBJ2-7
V: TRBV27
size: medium-sized
D: .
DNA: TGTGCCAGCAGTTTCGTGGCTAGCCACGAGCAGTACTTC
CDR3: CASSFVASHEQYF

J: TRBJ1-2
V: TRBV6-5
size: .
D: .
DNA: TGTGCCAGCAGTTACAACAGAAACTATGGCTACACCTTC
CDR3: CASSYNRNYGYTF

J: TRBJ1-5
V: TRBV5-5
size: few
D: TRBD1
DNA: TGTGCCAGCAGCTTAGGGACAGGGACTCAGCCCCAGCATTTT
CDR3: CASSLGTGTQPQHF

J: TRBJ2-1
V: TRBV6-5
size: .
D: .
DNA: TGTGCCAGCAGTTACGCTTCCCGGAGCTCCTACAATGAGCAGTTCTTC
CDR3: CASSYASRSSYNEQFF

J: TRBJ1-5
V: TRBV7-8
size: .
D: TRBD1
DNA: TGTGCCAGCAGCTTATATGTACAGGGGTGGGATCAGCCCCAGCATTTT
CDR3: CASSLYVQGWDQPQHF

J: TRBJ1-2
V: TRBV30
size: once
D: .
DNA: TGTGCCTGGAAAAATGCTCTCTATGGCTACACCTTC
CDR3: CAWKNALYGYTF

J: TRBJ2-3
V: TRBV28
size: .
D: .
DNA: TGTGCCAGCAGTTTATTTGCCCCCTTCACAGATACGCAGTATTTT
CDR3: CASSLFAPFTDTQYF

J: TRBJ1-5
V: TRBV7-9
size: few
D: TRBD1
DNA: TGTGCCAGCAGCATGACAGGGAGGGTGAATCAGCCCCAGCATTTT
CDR3: CASSMTGRVNQPQHF

J: TRBJ1-2
V: TRBV9
size: .
D: .
DNA: TGTGCCAGCAGCACTGTAAGGGGTTATGGCTACACCTTC
CDR3: CASSTVRGYGYTF

J: TRBJ2-5
V: TRBV7-9
size: once
D: .
DNA: TGTGCCAGCAGCCCAGCGGGCAGCGTGCGGGAAGGGACCCAGTACTTC
CDR3: CASSPAGSVREGTQYF

J: TRBJ2-7
V: TRBV5-1
size: .
D: TRBD1
DNA: TGCGCCAGCAGCTTGGGTGGGACAGGGGGAATGTACGAGCAGTACTTC
CDR3: CASSLGGTGGMYEQYF

J: TRBJ2-7
V: TRBV19
size: .
D: TRBD1
DNA: TGTGCCAGCAGGGGGCGAGGACCTACCGGGGCTTCCGAGCAGTACTTC
CDR3: CASRGRGPTGASEQYF

J: TRBJ2-7
V: TRBV12-5
size: .
D: .
DNA: TGTGCTAGTGGTTTCGAGGGGTCTTTTCTCGAGCAGTACTTC
CDR3: CASGFEGSFLEQYF

J: TRBJ2-1
V: TRBV7-3
size: .
D: .
DNA: TGTGCCAGCAGTAACCAACCATCACAGAGCTCCTACAATGAGCAGTTCTTC
CDR3: CASSNQPSQSSYNEQFF

J: TRBJ1-2
V: TRBV5-1
size: .
D: TRBD1
DNA: TGCGCCAGCAGCCCGACAGGGAACTATGGCTACACCTTC
CDR3: CASSPTGNYGYTF

J: TRBJ2-3
V: TRBV25-1
size: .
D: .
DNA: TGTGCCAGCAGTGGCGGACAACCCACAGATACGCAGTATTTT
CDR3: CASSGGQPTDTQYF

J: TRBJ1-2
V: TRBV5-1
size: .
D: .
DNA: TGCGCCAGCAGCGGAGACAGCTATGGCTACACCTTC
CDR3: CASSGDSYGYTF

J: TRBJ2-7
V: TRBV18
size: once
D: TRBD1
DNA: TGTGCCAGCTCGACGGGACAGGGGGGGTACGAGCAGTACTTC
CDR3: CASSTGQGGYEQYF

J: TRBJ2-1
V: TRBV15
size: .
D: TRBD1
DNA: TGTGCCACCAGCGAGACAGGGAGCTCCTACAATGAGCAGTTCTTC
CDR3: CATSETGSSYNEQFF

J: TRBJ2-2
V: TRBV10-3
size: .
D: .
DNA: TGTGCCATCAGTGTAAGTCAGGTCTTGGCCGGGGAGCTGTTTTTT
CDR3: CAISVSQVLAGELFF

J: TRBJ2-1
V: TRBV2
size: .
D: .
DNA: TGTGCCAGCAGTGAAGTGGGTAGAGGCTACAATGAGCAGTTCTTC
CDR3: CASSEVGRGYNEQFF

J: TRBJ2-5
V: TRBV4-1
size: .
D: .
DNA: TGCGCCAGCAGCCCCCCCGAGACCCAGTACTTC
CDR3: CASSPPETQYF

J: TRBJ2-4
V: TRBV18
size: .
D: .
DNA: TGTGCCAGCTCAGGGGGAGCCAAAAACATTCAGTACTTC
CDR3: CASSGGAKNIQYF

J: TRBJ2-5
V: TRBV28
size: .
D: .
DNA: TGTGCCAGCAGTAGCTTAGGGCCAAAACAAGAGACCCAGTACTTC
CDR3: CASSSLGPKQETQYF

J: TRBJ2-3
V: TRBV6-6
size: .
D: .
DNA: TGTGCCACCTCCGGGGAGGACAGAATCAGCACAGATACGCAGTATTTT
CDR3: CATSGEDRISTDTQYF

J: TRBJ2-5
V: TRBV5-1
size: .
D: .
DNA: TGCGCCAGCAGCTTGGTCGGGACACGAGAGACCCAGTACTTC
CDR3: CASSLVGTRETQYF

J: TRBJ2-6
V: TRBV11-2
size: .
D: .
DNA: TGTGCCAGCAGCTTAACCGGCGGGTCTGGGGCCAACGTCCTGACTTTC
CDR3: CASSLTGGSGANVLTF

J: TRBJ2-2
V: TRBV10-3
size: .
D: TRBD1
DNA: TGTGCCATCGACAGGGGGCAAACCGGGGAGCTGTTTTTT
CDR3: CAIDRGQTGELFF

J: TRBJ1-5
V: TRBV28
size: .
D: .
DNA: TGTGCCAGCAGTTTTGGCGGTAGCAATCAGCCCCAGCATTTT
CDR3: CASSFGGSNQPQHF

J: TRBJ2-2
V: TRBV6-1
size: .
D: .
DNA: TGTGCCAGCAAGGCCAGGGTTTACACCGGGGAGCTGTTTTTT
CDR3: CASKARVYTGELFF

J: TRBJ2-6
V: TRBV7-3
size: .
D: .
DNA: TGTGCCAGCAGCTTAGGAAGGGCTGGGGCCAACGTCCTGACTTTC
CDR3: CASSLGRAGANVLTF

J: TRBJ1-2
V: TRBV28
size: few
D: .
DNA: TGTGCCAGCAGCCCCCCCAGCAGGGCTCCCTATGGCTACACCTTC
CDR3: CASSPPSRAPYGYTF

J: TRBJ1-4
V: TRBV2
size: .
D: TRBD1
DNA: TGTGCCAGCACGAGGGACAGGGGCTGGGAGGAAAAACTGTTTTTT
CDR3: CASTRDRGWEEKLFF

J: TRBJ1-2
V: TRBV28
size: .
D: .
DNA: TGTGCCAGCAGTTTAGCGGGGTACTATGGCTACACCTTC
CDR3: CASSLAGYYGYTF

J: TRBJ1-6
V: TRBV18
size: .
D: .
DNA: TGTGCCAGCTCACCCACCTTGGATTCACCCCTCCACTTT
CDR3: CASSPTLDSPLHF

J: TRBJ2-7
V: TRBV5-1
size: .
D: TRBD1
DNA: TGCGCCAGCAGCCTGGACAGGACCTACTACGAGCAGTACTTC
CDR3: CASSLDRTYYEQYF

J: TRBJ1-4
V: TRBV9
size: .
D: TRBD1
DNA: TGTGCCAGCAGCGTAGGCGAGGACAGGGACGAAAAACTGTTTTTT
CDR3: CASSVGEDRDEKLFF

J: TRBJ1-2
V: TRBV28
size: .
D: .
DNA: TGTGCCAGCAGTTTGGCGGCGGCAAATAACTATGGCTACACCTTC
CDR3: CASSLAAANNYGYTF

J: TRBJ2-3
V: TRBV5-1
size: once
D: .
DNA: TGCGCCAGCAGGGCGGATACGCAGTATTTT
CDR3: CASRADTQYF

J: TRBJ2-6
V: TRBV19
size: once
D: .
DNA: TGTGCCAGTAGTATGGCAGTCACTCTCTCTGGGGCCAACGTCCTGACTTTC
CDR3: CASSMAVTLSGANVLTF

J: TRBJ2-1
V: TRBV29-1
size: .
D: TRBD2
DNA: TGCAGCGTTGAAGCCTGGACTAGCGGGAGTCCTCCCATCTTC
CDR3: CSVEAWTSGSPPIF

J: TRBJ1-4
V: TRBV19
size: few
D: .
DNA: TGTGCCAGTAGTATACGGCTTCGAACTAATGAAAAACTGTTTTTT
CDR3: CASSIRLRTNEKLFF